This T cell receptor beta chain was identified in a study of blood T cell repertoires in COVID-19. About the research overall: Acute and convalescent COVID-19 specimens originated in the United States, Italy and Spain. PBMCs, B-cell-depleted T cells, or T cells were the source of the cDNA or gDNA that made up the material.

This clone appeared a few times. The CDR3 totals 18 residues. The germline gives CDR1 LNHNV, CDR2 YYDKDF (reference sequence). Trimming removed 0 bases from V and 0 bases from J; junction bases left unmatched: 10. TCRdb keeps only in-frame clones here, not all; method: immunoSEQ multiplex PCR. The sample lists 100,000 to 120,000 clones; roughly 82% were seen once. The sequenced sample was peripheral blood. This receptor was obtained from a woman in her fifties or sixties with acute or convalescent COVID-19. The V gene is TRBV15, the J gene TRBJ1-2, with 7 nucleotides matching TRBD1. CDR3 region: CATSRDRDRTRTNYGYTF. The CDR3 nucleotides read TGTGCCACCAGCAGAGATCGGGACAGAACAAGAACTAACTATGGCTACACCTTC.